The 7 T cell receptor beta chains listed next were all sequenced from one sample in a study of breast tumors, draining lymph nodes, adjacent tissues. Breast cancer patients provided tissue from their axillary draining lymph nodes. TCRdb re-called the multiplex PCR reads with MiXCR, one entry per CDR3 protein. Among some 130,000 distinct CDR3 sequences listed, 15% to 20% were seen once. Specimen: axillary lymph node tissue. These receptors originate from a female donor with breast cancer. Some clones in this sample may be carry-over from other donors' samples.

This clonotype was counted only a few times. This could be a read error, since a much larger clone is one nucleotide away. V gene TRBV4-1 combines with J gene TRBJ1-3; D not certain. The CDR3 sequence is 17 residues long. CDR1 is MGHRA and CDR2 is YSYEKL in the germline V gene. CDR3 sequence reads: CASSQANMGFSGNAIYF. CDR3 DNA: TGCGCCAGCAGCCAGGCCAACATGGGGTTCTCTGGAAACGCCATATATTTT.

This clonotype was observed a few times. A clone one base away is much larger, so this may be a read error. V and J are TRBV20-1 and TRBJ2-5; D is perhaps TRBD1 or TRBD2 (5 bases each). CDR3 size: 12 residues. The germline CDR1 and CDR2 sequences are DFQATT and SNEGSKA (reference sequence). Trimming took 6 bases from V and 1 from J, leaving 9 bases between them. CDR3 residues: CSAGTSQETQYF. As DNA, the CDR3 is TGCAGTGCAGGGACGAGCCAAGAGACCCAGTACTTC.

Ten or more counts support this clonotype. V gene TRBV12-3 or TRBV12-4 combines with J gene TRBJ2-2, with D possibly matching TRBD1 (6 bases). This CDR3 contains 13 residues. V shed 3 bases and J shed 4 bases, with 6 bases lying between them. CDR3 DNA sequence: TGTGCCAGCAGTTTCAGGGGCACCGGGGAGCTGTTTTTT. As protein: CASSFRGTGELFF.

This clonotype was observed at least ten times. The CDR3 loop reads CASSREAGVGELFF. CDR3 coding DNA: TGTGCCAGCAGTAGGGAAGCGGGAGTCGGGGAGCTGTTTTTT. The chain is built from TRBV6-6 and TRBJ2-2; 8 nucleotides line up with TRBD2. CDR3 length equals 14 residues. Germline CDR1 reads MNHNY; CDR2 reads SVGAGI (reference sequence). The junction had 6 bases not matched to a gene; V was cut back by 5 bases and J by 7 bases.

The chain joins TRBV24-1 to TRBJ1-2; tentatively, D is TRBD1 (6 bases). The CDR3 runs to 13 residues. The germline gives CDR1 KGHDR, CDR2 SFDVKD. The V end was cut by 5 bases, the J end by 5 bases, with 11 bases between. In DNA, the CDR3 is TGTGCCACCAGTGGAGAGGGGGGTTATGGCTACACCTTC. Its translation is CATSGEGGYGYTF.

This clonotype showed up many times. The rearrangement joins TRBV13 to TRBJ1-4; D is undetermined. The CDR3 runs 15 residues. Trimming took off 6 bases at V and 0 bases at J, with 11 bases between the two ends. From germline, CDR1 is PRHDT and CDR2 FYEKMQ (reference sequence). CDR3 coding DNA: TGTGCCAGCAGTCTATATATTGCAACTAATGAAAAACTGTTTTTT. Its protein is CASSLYIATNEKLFF. Supplemented by reference TRBV13 and TRBJ1-4, the full variable domain reads AAGVIQSPRHLIKEKRETATLKCYPIPRHDTVYWYQQGPGQDPQFLISFYEKMQSDKGSIPDRFSAQQFSDYHSELNMSSLELGDSALYFCASSLYIATNEKLFFGSGTQLSVL.

This clonotype was counted ten times or more. This chain links TRBV20-1 with TRBJ1-6; D unresolved. Trimming took 6 bases from V and 9 from J, leaving 9 bases between them. Germline loops: CDR1 DFQATT, CDR2 SNEGSKA (reference sequence). This CDR3 contains 11 residues. The CDR3 region has the DNA TGCAGTGCGGCCGCGGGTTCACCCCTCCACTTT. Its translation is CSAAAGSPLHF.